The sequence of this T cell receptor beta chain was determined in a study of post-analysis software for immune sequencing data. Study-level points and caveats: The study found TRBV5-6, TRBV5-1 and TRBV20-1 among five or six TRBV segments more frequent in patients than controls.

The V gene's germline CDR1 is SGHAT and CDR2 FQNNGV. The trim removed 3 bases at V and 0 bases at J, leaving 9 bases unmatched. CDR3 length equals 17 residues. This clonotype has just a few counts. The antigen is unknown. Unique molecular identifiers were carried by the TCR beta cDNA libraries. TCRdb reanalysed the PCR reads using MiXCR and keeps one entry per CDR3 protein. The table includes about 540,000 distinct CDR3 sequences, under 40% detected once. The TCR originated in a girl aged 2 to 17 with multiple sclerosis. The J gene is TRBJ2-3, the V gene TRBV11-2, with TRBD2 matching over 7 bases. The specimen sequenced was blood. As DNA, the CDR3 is TGTGCCAGCAGCTTGTCCGGGGCGCGGGGGAGCACAGATACGCAGTATTTT. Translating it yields CASSLSGARGSTDTQYF.